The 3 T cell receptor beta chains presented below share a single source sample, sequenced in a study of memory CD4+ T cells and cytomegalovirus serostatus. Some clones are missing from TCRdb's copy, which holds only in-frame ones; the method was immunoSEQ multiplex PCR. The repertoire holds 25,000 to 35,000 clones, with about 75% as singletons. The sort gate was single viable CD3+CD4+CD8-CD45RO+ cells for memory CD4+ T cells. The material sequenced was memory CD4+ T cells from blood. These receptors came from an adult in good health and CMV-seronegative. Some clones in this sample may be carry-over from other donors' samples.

CDR3 in DNA: TGTGCCAGCAACCAAGGGGCATTGGGTAATTCACCCCTCCACTTT. Its translation is CASNQGALGNSPLHF. The chain employs TRBV5-4 and TRBJ1-6; tentatively, D is TRBD1 (5 bases). CDR1 SGHNT and CDR2 YYREEE come from the germline V gene (reference sequence). Trimming left V 6 bases short and J 6 bases short, with 16 bases between. The CDR3 contains 15 residues.

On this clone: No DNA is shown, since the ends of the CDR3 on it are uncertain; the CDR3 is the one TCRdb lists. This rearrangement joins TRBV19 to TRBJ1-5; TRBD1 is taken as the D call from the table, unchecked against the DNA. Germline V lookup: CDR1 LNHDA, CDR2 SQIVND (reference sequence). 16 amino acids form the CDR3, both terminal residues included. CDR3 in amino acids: CASTSGTGGWNQPQHF.

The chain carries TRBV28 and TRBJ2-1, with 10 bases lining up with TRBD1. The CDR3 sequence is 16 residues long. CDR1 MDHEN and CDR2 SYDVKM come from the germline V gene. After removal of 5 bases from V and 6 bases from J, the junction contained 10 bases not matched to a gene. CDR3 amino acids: CASSRETGGGVNEQFF. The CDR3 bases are TGTGCCAGCAGTCGGGAGACAGGGGGCGGTGTCAATGAGCAGTTCTTC.